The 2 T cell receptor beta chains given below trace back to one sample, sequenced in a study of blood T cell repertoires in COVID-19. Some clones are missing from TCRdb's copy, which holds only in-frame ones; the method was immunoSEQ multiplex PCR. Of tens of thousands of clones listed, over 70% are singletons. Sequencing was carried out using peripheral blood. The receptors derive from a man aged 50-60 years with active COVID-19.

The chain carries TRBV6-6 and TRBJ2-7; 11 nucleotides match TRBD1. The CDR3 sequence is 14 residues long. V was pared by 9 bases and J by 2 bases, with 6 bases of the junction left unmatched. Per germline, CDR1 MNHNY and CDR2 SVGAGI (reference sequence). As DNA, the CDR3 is TGTGCCAGTTCTCTGGGACAGGGGGCCTACGAGCAGTACTTC. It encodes CASSLGQGAYEQYF.

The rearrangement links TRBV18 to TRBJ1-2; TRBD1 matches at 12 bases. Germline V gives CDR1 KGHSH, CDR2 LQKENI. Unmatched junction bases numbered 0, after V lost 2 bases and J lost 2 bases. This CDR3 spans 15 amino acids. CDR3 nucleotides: TGTGCCAGCTCACCAGGGACAGGGGGCAACTATGGCTACACCTTC. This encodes CASSPGTGGNYGYTF. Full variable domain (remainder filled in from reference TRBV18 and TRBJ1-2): NAGVMQNPRHLVRRRGQEARLRCSPMKGHSHVYWYRQLPEEGLKFMVYLQKENIIDESGMPKERFSAEFPKEGPSILRIQQVVRGDSAAYFCASSPGTGGNYGYTFGSGTRLTVV.